The clone carrying this T cell receptor (beta chain) has a handful of counts. What it binds is not known. The CDR3 sequence is 15 residues long. The V segment lost 4 bases and the J segment 5 bases; nucleotides outside the gene matches: 3. Germline loops: CDR1 SGHNT, CDR2 YYREEE (reference sequence). The data originate from a study of vaccination and CD4 T cells after COVID-19. Study information: Sampling after COVID took place at a median of 101 days (range 35 to 161) following diagnosis.

Stated treatment: roughly ten-day PBMC culture with coronavirus spike peptide pools or control peptides (ViraFEST assay). Sequencing of DNA taken from cultured CD4+ T cells relied on the Oncomine TCR Beta short-read assay. Investigators obtained genomic DNA by extraction from cultured CD4+ T cells. MiXCR was run by TCRdb on the PCR reads, yielding one entry per CDR3 protein. This sample carries over 10,000 distinct CDR3 sequences, just under 35% of them seen once, and the ten largest clones take about 12%. The TCR originated in a human donor who had recovered from COVID-19. The sequencing sample was made of CD4+ T cells from blood, cultured in vitro. This sequence joins TRBV5-4 and TRBJ2-5, with TRBD2 matching 15 bases. The CDR3 nucleotides are TGTGCCAGCAGCATCGGACTAGCGGGAGGGGAGACCCAGTACTTC. Amino acid sequence: CASSIGLAGGETQYF.